These 15 T cell receptor beta chains were all obtained from the same sample, sequenced in a study of cytomegalovirus exposure and HLA in healthy donors. Amplification used 60 Vbeta primers and 13 Jbeta primers. Clones were read by immunoSEQ multiplex PCR, and TCRdb kept only the in-frame ones, dropping some. Of some 150,000 clones listed, 81% are singletons. Sequencing was carried out using PBMCs. The receptors shown here come from a woman aged 45-60 years in good health and CMV-seronegative.

This clone was counted once. The chain has TRBV5-1 and TRBJ1-6, with TRBD1 matching 7 bases. This CDR3 has 13 amino acids. Losses at the gene ends were 6 bases for V and 12 bases for J; bases not matched to a gene: 9. Germline CDR1 reads SGHRS; CDR2 reads YFSETQ. The CDR3 DNA reads TGCGCCAGCAAAGAGACAGGGACTTTACCCCTCCACTTT. It yields the protein CASKETGTLPLHF.

The CDR3 loop is CASRDRVGYGYTF. CDR3 sequence (DNA): TGTGCCAGCAGAGACAGGGTGGGCTATGGCTACACCTTC. The rearrangement links TRBV2 to TRBJ1-2, with 7 bases matching TRBD1. Germline V gene lookup returns CDR1 SNHLY and CDR2 FYNNEI. This CDR3 comprises 13 residues. V shed 6 bases, J shed 4 bases, and the junction held 5 bases outside the gene matches.

The chain recombines TRBV18 with TRBJ1-6, with 8 bases lining up with TRBD1. The V segment lost 2 bases and the J segment 5 bases; nucleotides outside the gene matches: 2. The CDR3 sequence is 15 residues long. CDR1 is KGHSH, CDR2 LQKENI, per germline. The CDR3 reads CASSPGQGNNSPLHF. CDR3 DNA: TGTGCCAGCTCACCAGGACAGGGTAATAATTCACCCCTCCACTTT.

This clone was seen a handful of times. The V gene is TRBV28, the J gene TRBJ2-1; D may be TRBD1 (6 bases). Trimming shortened V by 6 bases and J by 2 bases, and 8 bases separated the two germline ends. Per germline, CDR1 MDHEN and CDR2 SYDVKM. The length of the CDR3 is 13 residues. The CDR3 coding sequence is TGTGCCAGCAGACAGGGTACCTACAATGAGCAGTTCTTC. Residues: CASRQGTYNEQFF.

This clone has a handful of counts. The chain carries TRBV7-2 and TRBJ2-2, with D possibly TRBD2 on 5 matching bases. In germline, CDR1 is SGHTA, CDR2 FQGNSA. Between the trimmed V and J ends, which lost 3 bases and 3 bases, there was a span of 11 bases. The CDR3 is made up of 15 amino acids. CDR3 nucleotides: TGTGCCAGCAGCTTTCTAGCCTCGGACACCGGGGAGCTGTTTTTT. This encodes CASSFLASDTGELFF.

V and J are TRBV7-9 and TRBJ2-5; D unclear. Trimming removed 0 bases at V and 5 bases at J, with 4 bases between. Germline-derived CDR1 and CDR2 are SEHNR and FQNEAQ (reference sequence). The CDR3 is made up of 12 amino acids. The CDR3 spells CASSLARETQYF. As DNA, the CDR3 is TGTGCCAGCAGCTTAGCGAGGGAGACCCAGTACTTC.

The V and J genes are TRBV7-2 and TRBJ1-6; 8 bases fit TRBD1. The V gene's germline CDR1 is SGHTA and CDR2 FQGNSA. The CDR3 contains 16 residues. The junction had 12 bases not matched to a gene; V was cut back by 4 bases and J by 10 bases. CDR3 loop: CASSSWAGQGMSPLHF. The CDR3 nucleotides read TGTGCCAGCAGCTCCTGGGCCGGACAGGGTATGTCACCCCTCCACTTT.

The chain recombines TRBV20-1 with TRBJ1-4; no firm D call. V was pared by 5 bases and J by 8 bases, with 6 bases between. The CDR3 consists of 10 residues. Germline V lookup: CDR1 DFQATT, CDR2 SNEGSKA (reference sequence). CDR3: CSAQSEKLFF. In nucleotides, the CDR3 is TGCAGTGCTCAGTCGGAAAAACTGTTTTTT.

This rearrangement joins TRBV9 to TRBJ2-3; 8 bases are shared with TRBD2. Germline CDR1 reads SGDLS; CDR2 reads YYNGEE. Trimming at V came to 4 bases and at J to 4 bases, leaving 14 bases not matched to a gene. The CDR3 totals 17 residues. Here the CDR3 reads CASSLAAGVWEADTQYF. As DNA, the CDR3 is TGTGCCAGCAGCCTTGCAGCGGGAGTTTGGGAGGCAGATACGCAGTATTTT.

This chain connects TRBV30 to TRBJ1-5; D not resolved. V was cut by 0 bases and J by 5 bases, with 11 bases left in between. The CDR3 spans 14 residues. Germline V gives CDR1 GTSNPN, CDR2 SVGIG (reference sequence). For the CDR3, the DNA is TGTGCCTGGAGTGTACTAGGGTTGGATCAGCCCCAGCATTTT. Protein: CAWSVLGLDQPQHF.

This clone has only one observation. The chain carries TRBV5-1 and TRBJ1-2; no reliable D call. V shed 0 bases and J shed 7 bases, with 13 bases lying between them. The CDR3 sequence is 14 residues long. Germline V lookup: CDR1 SGHRS, CDR2 YFSETQ. This chain's CDR3 is CASSLARPDSGYTF. The DNA of the CDR3 is TGCGCCAGCAGCTTGGCTAGACCCGATTCTGGCTACACCTTC.

The rearrangement uses TRBV29-1 and TRBJ1-2; weak D call: TRBD1 (6 bases). Looked up from germline, CDR1 is SQVTM and CDR2 is ANQGSEA. Deletions cut 3 bases from V and 8 bases from J, with 13 bases between. The CDR3 spans 12 residues. The CDR3 region is CSVDRQAVGYTF. The CDR3 DNA follows: TGCAGCGTTGACCGACAGGCCGTCGGCTACACCTTC.

For this clone: Distinct nucleotide sequences in the sample also encode this CDR3. The chain couples TRBV6-6 to TRBJ1-5, with D perhaps TRBD1 (6 bases). The CDR3 is made up of 16 amino acids. V was clipped by 4 bases and J by 1 base, with 14 bases between them. CDR1 MNHNY and CDR2 SVGAGI come from the germline V gene (reference sequence). CDR3 sequence reads: CASSLTGMGSNQPQHF. For the CDR3, the DNA is TGTGCCAGCAGTTTGACAGGTATGGGCAGCAATCAGCCCCAGCATTTT.

The chain is built from TRBV4-3 and TRBJ2-1; 9 bases map to TRBD2. J lost 5 bases, V lost 4 bases, and 12 bases had no gene match. CDR3 size: 17 residues. CDR1 and CDR2 (germline): LGHNA, YSLEER. The CDR3 sequence is CASSRSEREVFNNEQFF. The CDR3 DNA is TGCGCCAGCAGCCGGAGCGAGCGGGAGGTCTTCAACAATGAGCAGTTCTTC.

CDR3 sequence: CASRAGTDEQYF. The CDR3 bases are TGTGCCAGCAGGGCCGGGACAGACGAGCAGTACTTC. This chain uses TRBV5-4 with TRBJ2-7; 7 nucleotides agree with TRBD1. CDR1 is SGHNT, CDR2 YYREEE, per germline (reference sequence). V gave up 5 bases and J gave up 5 bases; unmatched junction bases: 4. The CDR3 is 12 residues long.